The TCR beta chain under discussion was sequenced for a study of cytomegalovirus exposure and HLA in healthy donors. Study-wide results and limits: Several top significant clusters appeared, in a later analysis, to be linked to common viral pathogens.

On this clone: Its antigen is unknown.

The V and J ends lost 8 bases and 1 base, in that order; junction bases with no gene match: 5. There are 14 residues in the CDR3. Germline CDR1 MNHNY, CDR2 SVGAGI (reference sequence). The PCR ran on 60 Vbeta and 13 Jbeta primers. Measured with immunoSEQ multiplex PCR; TCRdb has only the in-frame clones, and not every one. The sample lists about 160,000 clones; roughly 75% were seen once. The chain recombines TRBV6-6 with TRBJ2-5, with 9 bases identical to TRBD2. Material for sequencing was PBMCs. The receptor was derived from a female donor in good health and CMV-seronegative. In DNA, the CDR3 is TGTGCCAGCGGGGTAGCGGGGGCCCAAGAGACCCAGTACTTC. It encodes CASGVAGAQETQYF.